Below are 16 T cell receptor beta chains sequenced from a single sample in a study of monozygotic twins with inflammatory bowel disease. One entry per CDR3 protein, without DNA, is what TCRdb gives after re-calling the 5' RACE reads. In all, the sample yields approximately 380,000 distinct CDR3 sequences. The sample taken for sequencing was blood. These TCRs come from a human donor with ulcerative colitis or Crohn's disease, or a healthy co-twin of an affected twin (not recorded which).

The chain recombines TRBV10-3 with TRBJ2-1; TCRdb gives TRBD1 as the D gene, but with no DNA this cannot be confirmed. The CDR3 runs to 15 residues. Germline V gives CDR1 ENHRY, CDR2 SYGVKD. CDR3: CAISDLAGGDDEQFF.

This chain connects TRBV20-1 to TRBJ2-1; TCRdb designates TRBD1, a call that cannot be tested without DNA. This CDR3 is built from 15 residues. Germline CDR1 reads DFQATT; CDR2 reads SNEGSKA (reference sequence). The CDR3 loop is CSATAGTGVFNEQFF.

The chain uses TRBV7-3 and TRBJ1-2. The CDR3 has 15 residues. Germline CDR1 and CDR2: SGHTA and FQGTGA. CDR3 amino acids: CASSPTSGQNYGYTF.

The chain recombines TRBV15 with TRBJ2-7; TCRdb calls TRBD1, which cannot be checked without DNA. This CDR3 has 15 amino acids. Germline V CDR1 and CDR2: LNHNV, YYDKDF (reference sequence). The CDR3: CATSRLGQEPGEQYF.

CDR3 region: CASSDSMGDEQFF. The chain is built from TRBV6-4 and TRBJ2-1; with no DNA, the TCRdb D assignment of TRBD1 cannot be verified. CDR1 is MRHNA, CDR2 SNTAGT, per germline. This CDR3 is built from 13 residues.

The chain links TRBV4-3 to TRBJ1-4; TCRdb indicates TRBD1, and absent DNA this call remains unverified. This CDR3 is 17 amino acids long. Per germline, CDR1 LGHNA and CDR2 YSLEER. CDR3 sequence: CASSQVPQTGRDEKLFF.

The genes are TRBV29-1 and TRBJ2-1; the D call of TRBD2 rests on TCRdb alone, since no DNA is present to check it. The germline V gene has CDR1 SQVTM and CDR2 ANQGSEA. The CDR3 sequence is 16 residues long. The CDR3 sequence: CSVVWWLAGGYNEQFF.

The CDR3 spells CASSPQASSGANVLTF. The rearrangement joins TRBV18 to TRBJ2-6. CDR3 size: 16 residues. Germline CDR1 and CDR2: KGHSH and LQKENI.

The chain is built from TRBV4-1 and TRBJ1-5. Germline V CDR1 and CDR2: MGHRA, YSYEKL. The CDR3 runs 15 residues. CDR3 residues: CASSQGPNSNQPQHF.

The V gene is TRBV20-1, the J gene TRBJ1-4. The CDR3 extends over 15 amino acids. The germline V gene has CDR1 DFQATT and CDR2 SNEGSKA (reference sequence). The CDR3 here is CSARGPVPTNEKLFF.

The chain carries TRBV20-1 and TRBJ1-1. Germline values: CDR1 DFQATT, CDR2 SNEGSKA (reference sequence). This CDR3 is built from 12 residues. This CDR3 is CSAYNMNTEAFF.

The V and J genes are TRBV12-3 or TRBV12-4 and TRBJ2-1; TCRdb selects TRBD2, and the lack of DNA leaves this call unchecked. This CDR3 comprises 14 residues. CDR3: CASSRSGGNNEQFF.

This chain uses TRBV20-1 with TRBJ2-2; the D call of TRBD1 rests on TCRdb alone, since no DNA is present to check it. The CDR3 sequence is 14 residues long. CDR1 DFQATT and CDR2 SNEGSKA come from the germline V gene (reference sequence). The chain's CDR3 is CSASRQGNTGELFF.

J is TRBJ1-3 and V is TRBV2; without DNA, the TCRdb call of TRBD1 cannot be checked. The CDR3 runs to 18 residues. Germline CDR1 and CDR2: SNHLY and FYNNEI. CDR3 sequence reads: CASSGGQGVDISGNTIYF.

The chain joins TRBV6-1 to TRBJ2-1; TCRdb calls TRBD1, which cannot be checked without DNA. Germline V CDR1 and CDR2: MNHNS, SASEGT. The CDR3 runs to 16 residues. CDR3 protein: CASSPGQGYRDNEQFF.

The chain carries TRBV6-5 and TRBJ2-5; lacking DNA, the TRBD1 call made by TCRdb goes unchecked. CDR3 size: 15 residues. The germline V gene has CDR1 MNHEY and CDR2 SVGAGI. The CDR3 region is CASSYSGGGGETQYF.